Described below is a single T cell receptor (beta chain) sequence and its context. The antigen remains undetermined. Per germline, CDR1 SGHTA and CDR2 FQGNSA. This CDR3 has 15 residues. V gave up 5 bases and J gave up 6 bases, with 16 bases separating them. The sample belongs to a study of T cell responses to AZD1222 COVID-19 vaccine. General study results and limits: Nearly half of the spike-specific TCRs reportedly recognize variant regions that carry no mutations. CD4 TCRs linked to vaccination spanned spike, dominating at 160-218 and 743-854. Increases in Spike-specific TCR breadth and depth were seen after two AZD1222 doses.

Libraries were prepared by immunoSEQ multiplex PCR; TCRdb keeps only in-frame clonotypes and omits some of them. Among roughly 110,000 clones listed, less than 95% were seen once. Specimen: peripheral blood, collected 28 days after the second AZD1222 dose. The V and J genes are TRBV7-2 and TRBJ1-4; no clear D gene. The TCR was taken from an adult who received the AZD1222 COVID-19 vaccine. Written as DNA, the CDR3 is TGTGCCAGCAGCCGCTCTGCGGGAAGCTATGAAAAACTGTTTTTT. This gives the protein CASSRSAGSYEKLFF. Drawing the rest from reference TRBV7-2 and TRBJ1-4, the complete variable domain is GAGVSQSPSNKVTEKGKDVELRCDPISGHTALYWYRQSLGQGLEFLIYFQGNSAPDKSGLPSDRFSAERTGGSVSTLTIQRTQQEDSAVYLCASSRSAGSYEKLFFGSGTQLSVL.